This TCR beta chain was obtained from a study of identical twins. Worth noting for this clonotype: What it binds is not known.

Study outcomes and limitations: Twins shared beta out-of-frame sequences in excess, but this excess was weaker.

A single record per CDR3 protein comes from TCRdb applying MiXCR to the 5' RACE reads. Of under 500,000 distinct CDR3 sequences listed, roughly an eighth are singletons. These records were also assigned to another study, of yellow fever vaccine responses in identical twins.

The clonotype comes from a woman under 30 in good health. The sample taken for sequencing was CD4+ T cells sorted from blood.

In nucleotides, the CDR3 is TGTGCCAGCAGTTTATCGCCGGGACAGGGGGCGCGCGGCTATGGCTACACCTTC. Protein sequence: CASSLSPGQGARGYGYTF. The J gene is TRBJ1-2, the V gene TRBV27, with 12 bases matching TRBD1. The germline CDR1 and CDR2 sequences are MNHEY and SMNVEV (reference sequence). J was trimmed by 4 bases and V by 0 bases; bases with no gene match: 9. The CDR3 is 18 amino acids.